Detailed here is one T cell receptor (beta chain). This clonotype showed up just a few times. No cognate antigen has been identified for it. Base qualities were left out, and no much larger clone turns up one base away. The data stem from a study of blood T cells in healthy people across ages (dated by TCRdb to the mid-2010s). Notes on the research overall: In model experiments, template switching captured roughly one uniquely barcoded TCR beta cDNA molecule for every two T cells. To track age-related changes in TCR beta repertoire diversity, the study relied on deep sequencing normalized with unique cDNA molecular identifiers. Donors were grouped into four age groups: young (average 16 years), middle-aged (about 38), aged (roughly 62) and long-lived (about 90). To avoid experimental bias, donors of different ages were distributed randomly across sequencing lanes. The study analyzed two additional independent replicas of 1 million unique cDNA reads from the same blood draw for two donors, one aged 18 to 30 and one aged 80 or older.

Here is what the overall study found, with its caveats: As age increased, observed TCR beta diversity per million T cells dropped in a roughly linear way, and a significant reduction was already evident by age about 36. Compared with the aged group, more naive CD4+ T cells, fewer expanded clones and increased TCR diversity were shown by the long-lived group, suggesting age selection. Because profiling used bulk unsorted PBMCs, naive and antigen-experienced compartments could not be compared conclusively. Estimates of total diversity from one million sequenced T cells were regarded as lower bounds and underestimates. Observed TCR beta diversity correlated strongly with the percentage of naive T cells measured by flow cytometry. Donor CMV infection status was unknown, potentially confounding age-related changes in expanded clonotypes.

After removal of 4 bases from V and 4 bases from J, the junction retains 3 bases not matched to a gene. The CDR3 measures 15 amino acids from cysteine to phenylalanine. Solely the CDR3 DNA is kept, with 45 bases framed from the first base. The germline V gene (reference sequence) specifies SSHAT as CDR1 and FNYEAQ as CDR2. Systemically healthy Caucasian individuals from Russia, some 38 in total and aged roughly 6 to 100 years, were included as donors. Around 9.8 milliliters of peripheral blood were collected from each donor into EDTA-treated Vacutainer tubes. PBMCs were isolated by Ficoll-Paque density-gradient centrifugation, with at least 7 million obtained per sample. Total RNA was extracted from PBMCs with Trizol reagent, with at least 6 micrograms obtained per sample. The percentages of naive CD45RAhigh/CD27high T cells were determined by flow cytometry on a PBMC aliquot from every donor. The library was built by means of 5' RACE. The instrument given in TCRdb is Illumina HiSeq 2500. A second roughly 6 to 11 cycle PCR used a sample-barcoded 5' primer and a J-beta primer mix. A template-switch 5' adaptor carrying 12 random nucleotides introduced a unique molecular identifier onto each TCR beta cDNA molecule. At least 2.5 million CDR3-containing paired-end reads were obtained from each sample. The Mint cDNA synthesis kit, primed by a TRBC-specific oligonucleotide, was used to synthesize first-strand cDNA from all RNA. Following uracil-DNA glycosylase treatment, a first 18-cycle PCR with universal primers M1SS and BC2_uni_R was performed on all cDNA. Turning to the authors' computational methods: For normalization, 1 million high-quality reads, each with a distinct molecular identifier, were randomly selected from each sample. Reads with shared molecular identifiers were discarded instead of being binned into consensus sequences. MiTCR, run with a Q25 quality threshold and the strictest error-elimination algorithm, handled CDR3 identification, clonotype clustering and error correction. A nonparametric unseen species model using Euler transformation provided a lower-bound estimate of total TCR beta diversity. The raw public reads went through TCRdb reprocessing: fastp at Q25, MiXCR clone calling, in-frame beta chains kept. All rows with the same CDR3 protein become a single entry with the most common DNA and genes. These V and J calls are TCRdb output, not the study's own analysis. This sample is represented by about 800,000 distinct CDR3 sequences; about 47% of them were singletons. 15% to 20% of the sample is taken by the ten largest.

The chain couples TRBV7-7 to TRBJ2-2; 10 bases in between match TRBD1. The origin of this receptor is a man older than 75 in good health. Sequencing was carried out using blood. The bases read TGTGCCAGCAGCTCCGGGACAGGGGTCACCGGGGAGCTGTTTTTT. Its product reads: CASSSGTGVTGELFF.